One T cell receptor beta chain is described in this entry. This record belongs to a study of blood T cell repertoires in COVID-19. Study information: Sites in the United States, Italy and Spain provided acute and convalescent COVID-19 samples.

Sequenced by immunoSEQ multiplex PCR; TCRdb stores in-frame clones only, minus some. The sample has over 110,000 clones, around 80% seen once. Between the trimmed V and J ends, which lost 0 bases and 6 bases, there was a span of 6 bases. Germline-derived CDR1 and CDR2 are SGHNT and YENEEA. The CDR3 is made up of 13 amino acids. The sequencing sample was made of peripheral blood. The sequence was obtained from a man older than 75 with acute or convalescent COVID-19. The chain combines TRBV11-3 with TRBJ2-1, with unresolved D. The CDR3 coding sequence is TGTGCCAGCAGCTTAGATAGCCTCAATGAGCAGTTCTTC. Encoded protein: CASSLDSLNEQFF.